The clone carrying this TCR beta chain was seen repeatedly, ten times or more. Antigen unknown. The entry originates in a study of breast tumors, draining lymph nodes, adjacent tissues. The V gene's germline CDR1 is PRHDT and CDR2 FYEKMQ (reference sequence). The V gene end was trimmed by 1 base and the J gene end by 3 bases; junction bases not matched to a gene: 4. CDR3 length: 15 amino acids. In TCRdb, the multiplex PCR reads were re-called with MiXCR into one record per CDR3 protein. The sample includes 150,000 to 200,000 distinct CDR3 sequences, roughly a third seen only once; the top ten take about 4%. Axillary draining lymph nodes of breast cancer patients supplied the node samples. Study-level findings and limits: Tumor TCR diversity was below lymph nodes but above nontumor tissue. Luminal-like breast cancer showed significantly higher tumor–nontumor repertoire similarity than basal-like.

The sequence was obtained from a female donor with breast cancer. Some clones in this sample may be carry-over from other donors' samples. Sequencing was carried out using axillary lymph node tissue. V and J are TRBV13 and TRBJ2-7; TRBD2 matches at 9 bases. The chain's CDR3 is CASSLEAGGLYEQYF. The CDR3 DNA is TGTGCCAGCAGCTTAGAGGCGGGAGGGCTCTACGAGCAGTACTTC.